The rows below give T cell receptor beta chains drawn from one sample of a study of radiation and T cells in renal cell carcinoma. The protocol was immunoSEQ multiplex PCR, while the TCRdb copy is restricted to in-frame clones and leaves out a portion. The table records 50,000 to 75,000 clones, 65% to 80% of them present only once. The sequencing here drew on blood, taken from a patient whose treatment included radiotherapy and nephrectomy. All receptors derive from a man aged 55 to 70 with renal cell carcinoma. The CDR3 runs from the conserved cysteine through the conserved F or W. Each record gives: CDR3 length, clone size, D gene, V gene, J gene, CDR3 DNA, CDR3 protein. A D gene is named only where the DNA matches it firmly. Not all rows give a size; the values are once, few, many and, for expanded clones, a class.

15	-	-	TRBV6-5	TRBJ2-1	TGTGCCAGCAGAGCCGGGACAAGCTTCTGGAATGAGCAGTTCTTC	CASRAGTSFWNEQFF
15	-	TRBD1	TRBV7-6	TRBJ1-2	TGTGCCAGCAGCCCGGGACAGGGGCAACCCTATGGCTACACCTTC	CASSPGQGQPYGYTF
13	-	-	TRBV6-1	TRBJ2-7	TGTGCCAGCTCCGAACAGCCTGCCTACGAGCAGTACTTC	CASSEQPAYEQYF
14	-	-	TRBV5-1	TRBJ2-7	TGCGCCAGCAGCTTGGACAGTTTACTCTACGAGCAGTACTTC	CASSLDSLLYEQYF
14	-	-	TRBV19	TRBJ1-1	TGTGCCAGTAGTGTCCGTGGAGAGAACACTGAAGCTTTCTTT	CASSVRGENTEAFF
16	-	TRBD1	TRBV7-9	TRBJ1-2	TGTGCCAGCAGCTTAGGGGGACAGGGGGTAAACTATGGCTACACCTTC	CASSLGGQGVNYGYTF
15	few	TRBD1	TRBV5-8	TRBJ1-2	TGTGCCAGCAGCGGCCCGGACAGGTGGGGGTCTGGCTACACCTTC	CASSGPDRWGSGYTF
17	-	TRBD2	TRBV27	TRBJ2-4	TGTGCCAGCAGACCAGGGACTAGCGGTATAGCCAAAAACATTCAGTACTTC	CASRPGTSGIAKNIQYF
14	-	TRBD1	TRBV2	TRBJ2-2	TGTGCCGCAAAAAGGGACAGGGACACCGGGGAGCTGTTTTTT	CAAKRDRDTGELFF
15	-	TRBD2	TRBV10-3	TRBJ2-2	TGTGCCACCCATCTAGCGGGAGGGAACACCGGGGAGCTGTTTTTT	CATHLAGGNTGELFF
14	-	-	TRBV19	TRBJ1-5	TGTGCCAGTAGTATGACTAGCGGCAATCAGCCCCAGCATTTT	CASSMTSGNQPQHF
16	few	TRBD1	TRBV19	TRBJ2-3	TGTGCCAGTAGTGCCTACCAGACAGGGTCGGCAGATACGCAGTATTTT	CASSAYQTGSADTQYF
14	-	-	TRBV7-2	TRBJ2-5	TGTGCCAGCAGCTTACAACGGAACCAAGAGACCCAGTACTTC	CASSLQRNQETQYF
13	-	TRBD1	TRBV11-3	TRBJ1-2	TGTGCCAGCACCCCTCAGGGGGGCTCTGGCTACACCTTC	CASTPQGGSGYTF
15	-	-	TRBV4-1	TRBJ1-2	TGCGCCAGCAGCCAAGACCACAGGACTTCCTATGGCTACACCTTC	CASSQDHRTSYGYTF
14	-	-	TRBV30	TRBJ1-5	TGTGCCTGGAGTGTAGGCAGGAGCAATCAGCCCCAGCATTTT	CAWSVGRSNQPQHF
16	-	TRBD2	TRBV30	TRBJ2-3	TGTGCCTGGAGTGCCGCCGGGACTAGCGGGTTAGATACGCAGTATTTT	CAWSAAGTSGLDTQYF
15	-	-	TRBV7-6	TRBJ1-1	TGTGCCAGCAGCCCCGAAAGCGGGGAATGGACTGAAGCTTTCTTT	CASSPESGEWTEAFF
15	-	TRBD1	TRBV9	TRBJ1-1	TGTGCCAGCAGCGTAACCGCCGGGACAGGGGGCGAAGCTTTCTTT	CASSVTAGTGGEAFF
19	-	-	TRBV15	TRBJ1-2	TGTGCCACCAGCAGAGTATTAAGTACGGGGGGCTCGGGTAACTATGGCTACACCTTC	CATSRVLSTGGSGNYGYTF
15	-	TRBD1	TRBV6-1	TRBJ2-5	TGTGCCAGCAGGGATCCGGGACAGATAAAAGAGACCCAGTACTTC	CASRDPGQIKETQYF
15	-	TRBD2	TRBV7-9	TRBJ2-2	TGTGCCAGCAGCCCCCTCGGGAGGGCCCTCGGGGAGCTGTTTTTT	CASSPLGRALGELFF
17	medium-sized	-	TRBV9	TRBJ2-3	TGTGCCAGCAGCGGGGACCCGACTAGTTTAGTCTCAGATACGCAGTATTTT	CASSGDPTSLVSDTQYF
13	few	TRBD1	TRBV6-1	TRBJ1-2	TGTGCCGGGGACAGAACGGTTGGATATGGCTACACCTTC	CAGDRTVGYGYTF
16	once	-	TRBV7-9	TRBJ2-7	TGTGCCAGCAGCCCTGGCGCGGTCGCGACAGCCTACGAGCAGTACTTC	CASSPGAVATAYEQYF
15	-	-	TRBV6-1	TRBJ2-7	TGTGCCAGCAGTGAAAAGATTGAGACAAGTTACGAGCAGTACTTC	CASSEKIETSYEQYF